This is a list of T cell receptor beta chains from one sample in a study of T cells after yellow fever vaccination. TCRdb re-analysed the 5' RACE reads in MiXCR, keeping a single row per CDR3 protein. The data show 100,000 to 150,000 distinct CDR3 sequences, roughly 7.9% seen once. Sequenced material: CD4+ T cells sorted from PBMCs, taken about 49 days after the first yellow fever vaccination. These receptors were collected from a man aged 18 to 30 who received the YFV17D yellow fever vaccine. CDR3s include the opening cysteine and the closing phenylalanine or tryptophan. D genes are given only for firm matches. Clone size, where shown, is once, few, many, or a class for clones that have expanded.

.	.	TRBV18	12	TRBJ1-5	TGTGCCAGCTCAGGCGTAAATCAGCCCCAGCATTTT	CASSGVNQPQHF
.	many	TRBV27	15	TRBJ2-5	TGTGCCAGCAGCCCAACCAGGGCGGGTGGAGAGACCCAGTACTTC	CASSPTRAGGETQYF
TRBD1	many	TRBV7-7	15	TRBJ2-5	TGTGCCAGCAGCTCCCCCAGGACAGGAGGAGAGACCCAGTACTTC	CASSSPRTGGETQYF
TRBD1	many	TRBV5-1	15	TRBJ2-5	TGCGCCAGCAGCTTGGTAGGGACAGCTCAAGAGACCCAGTACTTC	CASSLVGTAQETQYF
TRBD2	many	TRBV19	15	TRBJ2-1	TGTGCCAGCTCCCACCCTAGCGGCCCCTACAATGAGCAGTTCTTC	CASSHPSGPYNEQFF
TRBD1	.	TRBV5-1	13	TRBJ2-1	TGCGCCAGCAGCGCTCGGACAGGGAATGAGCAGTTCTTC	CASSARTGNEQFF
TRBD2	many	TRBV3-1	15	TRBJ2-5	TGTGCCAGCAGCATTTTAGCGGGGGTTGGGGAGACCCAGTACTTC	CASSILAGVGETQYF
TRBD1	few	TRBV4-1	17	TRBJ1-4	TGCGCCAGCAGCCACCCGCTCGTGGACAGGGGGGTTGGTAAACTGTTTTTT	CASSHPLVDRGVGKLFF
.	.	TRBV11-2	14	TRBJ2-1	TGTGCCAGCAGCACGAGACTGCTGCCCGGTGAGCAGTTCTTC	CASSTRLLPGEQFF
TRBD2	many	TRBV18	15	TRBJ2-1	TGTGCCAGCTCACCACAACTAGCGGGGAACAATGAGCAGTTCTTC	CASSPQLAGNNEQFF
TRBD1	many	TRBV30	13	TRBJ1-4	TGTGCCTGGAAGAGACAGGGAAATGAAAAACTGTTTTTT	CAWKRQGNEKLFF
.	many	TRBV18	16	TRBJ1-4	TGTGCCAGCTCACTTGACGTTGCGGGCAGGAATGAAAAACTGTTTTTT	CASSLDVAGRNEKLFF
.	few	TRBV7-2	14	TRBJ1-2	TGTGCCAGCAGTACCAGTGATCCAAGCTATGGCTACACCTTC	CASSTSDPSYGYTF
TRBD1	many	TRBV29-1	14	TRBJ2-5	TGCAGCGCTGGGCCGGGACAGGGCCGCGAGACCCAGTACTTC	CSAGPGQGRETQYF
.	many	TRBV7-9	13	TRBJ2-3	TGTGCCAGCAGATCGGCAGGGGCAGATACGCAGTATTTT	CASRSAGADTQYF
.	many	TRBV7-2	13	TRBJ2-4	TGTGCCAGCAGCTTAAATGCGGAAAACATTCAGTACTTC	CASSLNAENIQYF
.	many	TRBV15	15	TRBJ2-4	TGTGCCACCAGCAGGGGAGAGGAGCCCAAAAACATTCAGTACTTC	CATSRGEEPKNIQYF
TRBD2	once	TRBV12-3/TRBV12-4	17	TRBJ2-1	TGTGCCAACAGCTCCGGGACTAGCGGGGGGGCAAGCCATGAGCAGTTCTTC	CANSSGTSGGASHEQFF
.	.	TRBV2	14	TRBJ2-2	TGTGCCAGCAGTGAACAGGCGAACACCGGGGAGCTGTTTTTT	CASSEQANTGELFF
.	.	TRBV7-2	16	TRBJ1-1	TGTGCCAGCAGCCCGACCTTGCTGGGGCGGGGGACTGAAGCTTTCTTT	CASSPTLLGRGTEAFF
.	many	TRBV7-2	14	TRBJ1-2	TGTGCCAGCAGCTCATTCCGAGGAAACTATGGCTACACCTTC	CASSSFRGNYGYTF
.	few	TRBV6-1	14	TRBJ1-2	TGTGCCAGCAGTGAAGGCGCGGGGAGCGGCGGCTACACCTTC	CASSEGAGSGGYTF
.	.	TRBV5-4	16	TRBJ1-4	TGTGCCAGCAGCTTGGACGCCCCCGGGGTCGAAGAAAAACTGTTTTTT	CASSLDAPGVEEKLFF
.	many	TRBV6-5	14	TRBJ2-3	TGTGCCAGCAGTCCCGACAGACACACAGATACGCAGTATTTT	CASSPDRHTDTQYF
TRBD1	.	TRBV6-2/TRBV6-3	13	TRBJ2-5	TGTGCCAGCAGTGACAGGGTGCAAGAGACCCAGTACTTC	CASSDRVQETQYF
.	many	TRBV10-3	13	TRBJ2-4	TGTGCCATCAGTTTGGGGGGTGAAAACATTCAGTACTTC	CAISLGGENIQYF
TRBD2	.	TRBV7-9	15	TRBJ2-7	TGTGCCAGCAGCTTACGGCGGGAGGGGGCCTACGAGCAGTACTTC	CASSLRREGAYEQYF
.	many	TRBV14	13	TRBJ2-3	TGTGCCAGCAGCCAAGATCAAGGCAGGGCGCAGTATTTT	CASSQDQGRAQYF